One and the same sample provided the 26 T cell receptor beta chains below, sequenced in a study of OX40 agonist ivuxolimab in advanced cancers. TCRdb's table, derived via immunoSEQ multiplex PCR, lists solely in-frame clones and lacks some. The profile shows 65,000 or so clones, approximately 84% of them singletons. This specimen consisted of CD4+ or CD8+ T cells sorted from blood, obtained in a trial of the OX40 agonist ivuxolimab. The receptors here all came from an adult with an advanced solid tumor such as melanoma, head and neck, liver or kidney cancer.

The rearrangement links TRBV7-2 to TRBJ2-7, with 9 positions matching TRBD1. Trimming removed 5 bases from V and 3 bases from J; junction bases left unmatched: 8. In germline, CDR1 is SGHTA, CDR2 FQGNSA. CDR3 length equals 15 residues. The CDR3 DNA sequence: TGTGCCAGCAGCCCCCGGACAGGGGACCGCTACGAGCAGTACTTC. Translated, it gives CASSPRTGDRYEQYF.

The chain couples TRBV19 to TRBJ1-5; D unclear. With 3 bases removed from V and 3 bases from J, the gap between germline ends came to 6 bases. Germline assignment: CDR1 LNHDA and CDR2 SQIVND (reference sequence). The CDR3 is 13 residues long. The CDR3 DNA reads as TGTGCCAGTAGTATCCAACCCAATCAGCCCCAGCATTTT. Residues: CASSIQPNQPQHF.

Regarding this clone: The same CDR3 can be traced to other DNA sequences in this sample. V gene TRBV7-2 combines with J gene TRBJ2-5, with D perhaps matching TRBD1 or TRBD2 (6 bases each). Germline V CDR1 and CDR2: SGHTA, FQGNSA. The CDR3 is 15 residues long. V was cut by 9 bases and J by 1 base, with 18 bases left in between. The CDR3 nucleotides are TGTGCCAGTACTATTTGGGGGGCGATCCAAGAGACCCAGTACTTC. Encoded protein: CASTIWGAIQETQYF.

The gene calls are TRBV11-3 and TRBJ2-2; D might be TRBD2 (6 bases). Trimming left V 2 bases short and J 7 bases short, with 8 bases between. The CDR3 loop spans 13 amino acids. The germline CDR1 and CDR2 sequences are SGHNT and YENEEA. Here the CDR3 reads CASSLQAGGELFF. CDR3 DNA: TGTGCCAGCAGCTTACAAGCGGGCGGGGAGCTGTTTTTT.

J is TRBJ1-1 and V is TRBV7-2; D not certain. The V gene lost 4 bases and the J gene lost 4 bases, with 10 bases spanning the gap. The CDR3 runs to 13 residues. Germline CDR1 and CDR2: SGHTA and FQGNSA. The CDR3 DNA sequence: TGTGCCAGCAGCTCTCAGGAGGGCACTGAAGCTTTCTTT. It codes for CASSSQEGTEAFF. Using reference TRBV7-2 and TRBJ1-1 for the parts outside the CDR3, the full variable domain is GAGVSQSPSNKVTEKGKDVELRCDPISGHTALYWYRQSLGQGLEFLIYFQGNSAPDKSGLPSDRFSAERTGGSVSTLTIQRTQQEDSAVYLCASSSQEGTEAFFGQGTRLTVV.

This clone was detected a few times. This chain connects TRBV27 to TRBJ2-7, with TRBD2 matching 8 bases. V shed 3 bases, J shed 2 bases, and the junction held 6 bases outside the gene matches. CDR3 length: 15 amino acids. In germline, CDR1 is MNHEY, CDR2 SMNVEV (reference sequence). CDR3 amino acids: CASSLDAGGTYEQYF. The CDR3, as DNA: TGTGCCAGCAGTTTGGATGCGGGAGGAACCTACGAGCAGTACTTC.

Written as DNA, the CDR3 is TGTGCCAGCAGCCGAGAGAGCAATCAGCCCCAGCATTTT. This gives the protein CASSRESNQPQHF. The chain employs TRBV7-9 and TRBJ1-5; no definite D call. With 5 bases removed from V and 1 base from J, the gap between germline ends came to 6 bases. CDR1 is SEHNR and CDR2 is FQNEAQ in the germline V gene (reference sequence). The CDR3 sequence is 13 residues long.

The gene calls are TRBV5-6 and TRBJ2-2, with 9 bases that match TRBD1. V shed 4 bases, J shed 7 bases, and the junction held 11 bases outside the gene matches. The CDR3 consists of 16 residues. Germline assignment: CDR1 SGHDT and CDR2 YYEEEE. The CDR3 bases are TGTGCCAGCAGCGCTAACAGGGGGCTCGTGGTCGGGGAGCTGTTTTTT. This sequence encodes CASSANRGLVVGELFF.

The chain links TRBV6-5 to TRBJ1-5; no clear D. V was pared by 5 bases and J by 5 bases, with 10 bases between. The CDR3 has 13 residues. CDR1 is MNHEY, CDR2 SVGAGI, per germline. This CDR3 reads CASSVERDQPQHF. Here the CDR3 DNA reads TGTGCCAGCAGTGTTGAGAGGGATCAGCCCCAGCATTTT.

The gene calls are TRBV6-1 and TRBJ1-2; D call uncertain. The CDR3 is 14 residues long. Trimming removed 2 bases at V and 4 bases at J, with 11 bases between. In germline, CDR1 is MNHNS, CDR2 SASEGT. In nucleotides, the CDR3 is TGTGCCAGCAGTGAATCTAAAGGGCTCTATGGCTACACCTTC. Its protein product is CASSESKGLYGYTF.

This chain uses TRBV10-3 with TRBJ1-2; D ambiguous. This CDR3 comprises 17 residues. Trimming left V 1 base short and J 0 bases short, with 15 bases between. Germline V gene sequence: CDR1 ENHRY, CDR2 SYGVKD. Written as DNA, the CDR3 is TGTGCCATCAGTGAGTTGCGGTCGACCCCCTCTAACTATGGCTACACCTTC. It specifies CAISELRSTPSNYGYTF.

The chain uses TRBV2 and TRBJ2-2; possibly TRBD1 for D (7 bases). The CDR3 extends over 13 amino acids. From germline, CDR1 is SNHLY and CDR2 FYNNEI. V lost 8 bases and J 4 bases, leaving 11 bases between the germline ends. This CDR3 reads CASVEGATGELFF. The CDR3 DNA is TGTGCCAGCGTGGAGGGGGCCACCGGGGAGCTGTTTTTT. The variable domain in full, with the rest retrieved from reference TRBV2 and TRBJ2-2, is EPEVTQTPSHQVTQMGQEVILRCVPISNHLYFYWYRQILGQKVEFLVSFYNNEISEKSEIFDDQFSVERPDGSNFTLKIRSTKLEDSAMYFCASVEGATGELFFGEGSRLTVL.

The gene calls are TRBV10-3 and TRBJ2-5; maybe TRBD2 (6 bases). V was clipped by 5 bases and J by 1 base, with 14 bases between them. This CDR3 spans 15 amino acids. In germline, CDR1 is ENHRY, CDR2 SYGVKD. CDR3 loop: CAISNQLGGQETQYF. CDR3 DNA sequence: TGTGCCATCAGTAACCAGCTGGGGGGCCAAGAGACCCAGTACTTC.

The V call is TRBV19, the J call TRBJ1-2, with D tentatively TRBD1 (5 bases). The germline V and J ends were trimmed by 6 bases and 5 bases, with 22 bases remaining between them. CDR3 length: 16 residues. CDR1 is LNHDA and CDR2 is SQIVND in the germline V gene (reference sequence). CDR3 coding DNA: TGTGCCAGTAGCTCTATGGTGGCAGGGAAGGAGTATGGCTACACCTTC. Amino acid sequence: CASSSMVAGKEYGYTF.

V is TRBV7-2 and J is TRBJ2-1; a weak D match, TRBD1 (6 bases). The CDR3 is 14 amino acids. Trimming shortened V by 2 bases and J by 7 bases, and 12 bases separated the two germline ends. Germline CDR1 and CDR2: SGHTA and FQGNSA. CDR3 sequence reads: CASSLMGARNEQFF. In DNA form, the CDR3 reads TGTGCCAGCAGCTTAATGGGGGCGCGGAATGAGCAGTTCTTC.

The chain employs TRBV18 and TRBJ2-3; D remains unclear. V was trimmed by 2 bases and J by 1 base, leaving 10 bases between them. Germline V gene lookup returns CDR1 KGHSH and CDR2 LQKENI. The CDR3 contains 15 residues. The CDR3 coding sequence is TGTGCCAGCTCACCAGATTGGGCGCGCACAGATACGCAGTATTTT. Translating gives CASSPDWARTDTQYF.

The rearrangement joins TRBV30 to TRBJ1-2; D remains unclear. V lost 2 bases and J 6 bases, leaving 7 bases between the germline ends. The CDR3 contains 11 residues. Per germline, CDR1 GTSNPN and CDR2 SVGIG (reference sequence). The CDR3 sequence: CAWSSIDGYTF. The CDR3 DNA is TGTGCCTGGAGTTCAATCGATGGCTACACCTTC.

The chain combines TRBV10-3 with TRBJ2-5, with D possibly matching TRBD2 (6 bases). The CDR3 runs to 13 residues. CDR1 and CDR2 (germline): ENHRY, SYGVKD. V was trimmed by 6 bases and J by 3 bases, leaving 11 bases between them. The chain's CDR3 is CAIRGRREETQYF. The CDR3 nucleotides read TGTGCCATCAGGGGCCGGAGGGAAGAGACCCAGTACTTC.

The V and J genes are TRBV7-2 and TRBJ1-4; 9 bases map to TRBD1. V dropped 5 bases and J dropped 8; count of bases not matched to a gene: 6. CDR3 size: 14 residues. CDR1 and CDR2 (germline): SGHTA, FQGNSA. CDR3 region: CASSTRTGDEKLFF. CDR3 nucleotides: TGTGCCAGCAGCACAAGGACAGGGGACGAAAAACTGTTTTTT.

This chain connects TRBV18 to TRBJ1-1; D perhaps matches TRBD1 (5 bases). From germline, CDR1 is KGHSH and CDR2 LQKENI. The CDR3 consists of 14 residues. Trimming cost V 4 bases and J 4 bases, with 13 bases left between them. The CDR3 loop is CASSQKGQGTEAFF. The DNA for the CDR3 is TGTGCCAGCTCACAGAAGGGTCAGGGCACTGAAGCTTTCTTT.

This clone was counted a few times. V usage is TRBV25-1 and J usage is TRBJ1-4; 9 positions agree with TRBD1. V lost 1 base and J lost 3; bases outside the gene matches: 6. The CDR3 is made up of 17 amino acids. Germline CDR1 and CDR2: MGHDK and SYGVNS. CDR3: CASSEWGQGRANEKLFF. For the CDR3, the DNA is TGTGCCAGCAGTGAATGGGGACAGGGTAGAGCTAATGAAAAACTGTTTTTT. The variable domain in full, completed from reference TRBV25-1 and TRBJ1-4, reads EADIYQTPRYLVIGTGKKITLECSQTMGHDKMYWYQQDPGMELHLIHYSYGVNSTEKGDLSSESTVSRIRTEHFPLTLESARPSHTSQYLCASSEWGQGRANEKLFFGSGTQLSVL.

J is TRBJ2-7 and V is TRBV6-5, with D perhaps TRBD1 (5 bases). The CDR3 runs 15 residues. In germline, CDR1 is MNHEY, CDR2 SVGAGI. V was clipped by 0 bases and J by 4 bases, with 13 bases between them. In DNA form, the CDR3 reads TGTGCCAGCAGTTACTCGGTGGCAGGGCCTTACGAGCAGTACTTC. Translating it yields CASSYSVAGPYEQYF.

The V gene is TRBV5-6, the J gene TRBJ1-1, with D possibly matching TRBD1 (5 bases). Germline loops: CDR1 SGHDT, CDR2 YYEEEE. The CDR3 covers 15 residues. V lost 3 bases and J lost 4, with 16 bases in between. The CDR3 nucleotides read TGTGCCAGCAGCTCGGGACCAGCAAGGGGCACTGAAGCTTTCTTT. Translating gives CASSSGPARGTEAFF.

This chain links TRBV27 with TRBJ1-2; 8 bases align to TRBD1. The germline V gene has CDR1 MNHEY and CDR2 SMNVEV (reference sequence). The CDR3 length is 12 residues. V shed 6 bases and J 4 bases; nucleotides not matched to a gene: 1. CDR3 nucleotide sequence: TGTGCCAGCAGCGGACAGGGCTATGGCTACACCTTC. Translation: CASSGQGYGYTF.

J is TRBJ1-2 and V is TRBV7-3, with D possibly TRBD1 on 6 matching bases. Looked up from germline, CDR1 is SGHTA and CDR2 is FQGTGA. The CDR3 spans 15 residues. With 5 bases removed from V and 2 bases from J, the gap between germline ends came to 15 bases. Here the CDR3 DNA reads TGTGCCAGCAGCAGGACGGGACAAGGCAACTATGGCTACACCTTC. Protein sequence: CASSRTGQGNYGYTF.

This chain connects TRBV9 to TRBJ1-4, with D perhaps matching TRBD1 (6 bases). CDR3 length equals 15 residues. CDR1 and CDR2 from the germline V gene are SGDLS and YYNGEE. The germline V and J ends were trimmed by 6 bases and 0 bases, with 12 bases remaining between them. The chain's CDR3 is CASTRGGTTNEKLFF. CDR3 DNA: TGTGCCAGCACTAGAGGGGGTACAACTAATGAAAAACTGTTTTTT.